Included here is one T cell receptor (beta chain) sequence, with context. Libraries were prepared by immunoSEQ multiplex PCR; TCRdb keeps only in-frame clonotypes and omits some of them. Here the sample spans almost 80,000 clones, less than 85% being singletons. The data were taken from a study of OX40 agonist ivuxolimab in advanced cancers. The CDR3 totals 11 residues. V lost 6 bases and J lost 1, with 3 bases in between. Germline V gives CDR1 MNHNS, CDR2 SASEGT. The material sequenced was CD4+ or CD8+ T cells sorted from blood, taken in a trial of the OX40 agonist ivuxolimab. The source of this sequence is an adult with an advanced solid tumor such as melanoma, head and neck, liver or kidney cancer. The gene calls are TRBV6-1 and TRBJ1-1; D unresolved. The CDR3 region is CASSGNTEAFF. CDR3 in DNA: TGTGCCAGCAGCGGGAACACTGAAGCTTTCTTT.